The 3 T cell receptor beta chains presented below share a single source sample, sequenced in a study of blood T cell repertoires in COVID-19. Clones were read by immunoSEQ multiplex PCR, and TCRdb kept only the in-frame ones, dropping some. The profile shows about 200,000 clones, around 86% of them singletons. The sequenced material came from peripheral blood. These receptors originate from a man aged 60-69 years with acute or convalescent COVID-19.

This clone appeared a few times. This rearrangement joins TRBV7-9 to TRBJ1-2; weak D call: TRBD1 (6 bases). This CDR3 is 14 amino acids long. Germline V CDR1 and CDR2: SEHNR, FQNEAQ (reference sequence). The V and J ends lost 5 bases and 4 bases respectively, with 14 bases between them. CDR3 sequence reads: CASSPRAGAYGYTF. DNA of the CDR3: TGTGCCAGCAGCCCGCGGGCAGGGGCCTATGGCTACACCTTC.

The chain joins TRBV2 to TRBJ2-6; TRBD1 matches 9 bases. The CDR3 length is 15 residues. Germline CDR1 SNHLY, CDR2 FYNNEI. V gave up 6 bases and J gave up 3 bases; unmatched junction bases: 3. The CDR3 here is CASRQGAGGANVLTF. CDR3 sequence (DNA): TGTGCCAGCAGACAGGGGGCGGGTGGGGCCAACGTCCTGACTTTC.

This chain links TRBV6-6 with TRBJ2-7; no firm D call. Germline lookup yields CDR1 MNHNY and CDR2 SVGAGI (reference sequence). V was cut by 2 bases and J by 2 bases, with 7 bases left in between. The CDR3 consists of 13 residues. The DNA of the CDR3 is TGTGCCAGCAGTTACACCCGAGCCTACGAGCAGTACTTC. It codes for CASSYTRAYEQYF.